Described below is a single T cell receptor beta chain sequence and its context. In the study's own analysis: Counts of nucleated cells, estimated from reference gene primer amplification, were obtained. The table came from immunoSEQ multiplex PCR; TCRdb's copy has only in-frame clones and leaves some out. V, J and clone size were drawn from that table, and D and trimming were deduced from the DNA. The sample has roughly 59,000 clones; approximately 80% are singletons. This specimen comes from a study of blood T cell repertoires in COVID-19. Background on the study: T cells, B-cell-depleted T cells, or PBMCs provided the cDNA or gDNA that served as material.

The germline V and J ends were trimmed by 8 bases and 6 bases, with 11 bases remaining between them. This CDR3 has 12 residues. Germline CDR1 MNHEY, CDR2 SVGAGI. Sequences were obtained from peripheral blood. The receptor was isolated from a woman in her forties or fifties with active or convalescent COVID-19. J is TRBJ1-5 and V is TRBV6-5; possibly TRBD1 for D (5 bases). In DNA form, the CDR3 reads TGTGCCAGCCAGGCAGGGCCTCAGCCCCAGCATTTT. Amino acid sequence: CASQAGPQPQHF.